Below, 6 T cell receptor beta chains from the same sample are listed, as sequenced in a study of OX40 agonist ivuxolimab in advanced cancers. Using immunoSEQ multiplex PCR, the repertoire was profiled, and TCRdb retains in-frame clones only, with some absent. The sample lists 55,000 to 75,000 clones; 70% to 90% were seen once. Sequencing used CD4+ or CD8+ T cells sorted from blood, obtained in a trial of the OX40 agonist ivuxolimab. The source of these receptors is an adult with an advanced solid tumor such as melanoma, head and neck, liver or kidney cancer.

This chain links TRBV7-9 with TRBJ2-2; the D call may be TRBD1 or TRBD2 (6 bases each). V gave up 5 bases and J gave up 2 bases, with 15 bases separating them. CDR1 is SEHNR and CDR2 is FQNEAQ in the germline V gene (reference sequence). CDR3 size: 16 residues. The DNA of the CDR3 is TGTGCCAGCAGCCAAGGGGGGACGGACAACACCGGGGAGCTGTTTTTT. As protein: CASSQGGTDNTGELFF.

The table lists this clone with a count of one. The chain is built from TRBV7-2 and TRBJ2-3, with D tentatively TRBD2 (6 bases). There are 16 residues in the CDR3. Germline V CDR1 and CDR2: SGHTA, FQGNSA. The ends were cut back, 2 bases at V and 3 bases at J, with 15 bases in the middle. CDR3 protein: CASSLSPGLTTDTQYF. The CDR3 DNA follows: TGTGCCAGCAGCTTATCTCCGGGACTTACTACAGATACGCAGTATTTT.

The V call is TRBV6-5, the J call TRBJ2-2; no definite D call. V gave up 2 bases and J gave up 7 bases, with 17 bases separating them. CDR1 is MNHEY, CDR2 SVGAGI, per germline. The CDR3 extends over 16 amino acids. CDR3 amino acids: CASSYIPFEEGGELFF. The DNA for the CDR3 is TGTGCCAGCAGTTACATCCCCTTTGAGGAAGGCGGGGAGCTGTTTTTT.

This chain uses TRBV11-1 with TRBJ2-6, with D perhaps TRBD2 (7 bases). Between the trimmed V and J ends, which lost 7 bases and 2 bases, there was a span of 15 bases. Germline lookup yields CDR1 SGHAT and CDR2 FQDESV (reference sequence). The CDR3 extends over 16 amino acids. The CDR3 reads CASTRVGGPGANVLTF. The CDR3 DNA sequence: TGTGCCAGCACCCGAGTGGGGGGGCCTGGGGCCAACGTCCTGACTTTC.

CDR3 nucleotide sequence: TGTGCCAGCAGCTCAGGGACTAGCGGCGGACAGTTCTTC. Residues: CASSSGTSGGQFF. The chain carries TRBV7-9 and TRBJ2-1, with 11 bases matching TRBD2. Germline CDR1 is SEHNR and CDR2 is FQNEAQ (reference sequence). The CDR3 totals 13 residues. Germline trimming cut 4 bases from V and 13 bases from J; bases unmatched to any gene: 6.

J is TRBJ2-5 and V is TRBV7-6; D gene uncertain. The CDR3 runs 13 residues. The germline CDR1 and CDR2 sequences are SGHVS and FNYEAQ. V lost 2 bases and J lost 5, with 9 bases in between. The CDR3, as DNA: TGTGCCAGCAGCTTAAGGGCCGGGGAGACCCAGTACTTC. Its translation: CASSLRAGETQYF.